These 11 T cell receptor beta chains originate from one sample sequenced in a study of blood T cell repertoires in COVID-19. Clones were read by immunoSEQ multiplex PCR, and TCRdb kept only the in-frame ones, dropping some. The table lists some 78,000 clones, roughly 86% of them singletons, with 4.5% to 5% in the top ten. The specimen sequenced was peripheral blood. These receptors all stem from a man between 45 and 60 years old with active or convalescent COVID-19.

V and J are TRBV7-2 and TRBJ2-2, with 8 bases that match TRBD2. V shed 2 bases, J shed 6 bases, and the junction held 2 bases outside the gene matches. Germline V gene sequence: CDR1 SGHTA, CDR2 FQGNSA. This CDR3 contains 14 residues. The chain's CDR3 is CASSLPGGAGELFF. CDR3 sequence (DNA): TGTGCCAGCAGCTTACCCGGGGGGGCCGGGGAGCTGTTTTTT.

V is TRBV27 and J is TRBJ1-5, with 11 positions matching TRBD1. Germline CDR1 is MNHEY and CDR2 is SMNVEV (reference sequence). V was pared by 2 bases and J by 6 bases, with 3 bases of the junction left unmatched. The CDR3 loop spans 15 amino acids. This chain's CDR3 is CASSLLGQGGQPQHF. The CDR3 bases are TGTGCCAGCAGTTTACTGGGACAGGGGGGTCAGCCCCAGCATTTT.

The chain links TRBV5-6 to TRBJ1-2; D perhaps matches TRBD1 (5 bases). Between the trimmed V and J ends, which lost 1 base and 3 bases, there was a span of 10 bases. Germline V gene sequence: CDR1 SGHDT, CDR2 YYEEEE. The CDR3 extends over 14 amino acids. The CDR3 coding sequence is TGTGCCAGCAGCTTGAACGGCAGGGACTATGGCTACACCTTC. As protein: CASSLNGRDYGYTF. Supplemented by reference TRBV5-6 and TRBJ1-2, the full variable domain reads DAGVTQSPTHLIKTRGQQVTLRCSPKSGHDTVSWYQQALGQGPQFIFQYYEEEERQRGNFPDRFSGHQFPNYSSELNVNALLLGDSALYLCASSLNGRDYGYTFGSGTRLTVV.

V and J are TRBV2 and TRBJ1-2; a weak D match, TRBD1 (6 bases). Per germline, CDR1 SNHLY and CDR2 FYNNEI. CDR3 length equals 15 residues. V lost 7 bases to trimming and J lost 3 bases, with 18 bases between them. CDR3 DNA sequence: TGTGCCAGCATCCCAGACAGGACGGCCCACTATGGCTACACCTTC. This translates into CASIPDRTAHYGYTF.

This chain links TRBV2 with TRBJ2-7, with D perhaps matching TRBD1 (6 bases). The CDR3 totals 12 residues. V was clipped by 5 bases and J by 4 bases, with 9 bases between them. The germline CDR1 and CDR2 sequences are SNHLY and FYNNEI. The CDR3 here is CASSFTGYEQYV. CDR3 sequence (DNA): TGTGCCAGCAGTTTTACAGGGTACGAGCAGTACGTC.

The chain couples TRBV2 to TRBJ2-7; 8 nucleotides line up with TRBD1. Germline loops: CDR1 SNHLY, CDR2 FYNNEI. The trim removed 5 bases at V and 2 bases at J, leaving 8 bases unmatched. This CDR3 contains 15 residues. CDR3 loop: CASSPTGAYPYEQYF. Here the CDR3 DNA reads TGTGCCAGCAGTCCGACAGGGGCATATCCCTACGAGCAGTACTTC.

V usage is TRBV2 and J usage is TRBJ2-3, with D possibly matching TRBD2 (6 bases). The CDR3 length is 15 residues. Between the trimmed V and J ends, which lost 4 bases and 0 bases, there was a span of 11 bases. Germline CDR1 SNHLY, CDR2 FYNNEI. Here the CDR3 reads CASSGAGTSTDTQYF. The DNA for the CDR3 is TGTGCCAGCAGTGGCGCAGGGACTAGCACAGATACGCAGTATTTT. The variable domain in full, with the rest retrieved from reference TRBV2 and TRBJ2-3, is EPEVTQTPSHQVTQMGQEVILRCVPISNHLYFYWYRQILGQKVEFLVSFYNNEISEKSEIFDDQFSVERPDGSNFTLKIRSTKLEDSAMYFCASSGAGTSTDTQYFGPGTRLTVL.

This clone was seen a handful of times. The chain has TRBV5-1 and TRBJ2-3; D remains ambiguous. V lost 0 bases to trimming and J lost 1 base, with 12 bases between them. Germline V gene lookup returns CDR1 SGHRS and CDR2 YFSETQ. The CDR3 is 16 residues long. The CDR3 coding sequence is TGCGCCAGCAGCTTGGCCCGAGAGACTGGCACAGATACGCAGTATTTT. Translating gives CASSLARETGTDTQYF.

V and J are TRBV4-3 and TRBJ2-7; TRBD1 aligns across 9 bases. The CDR3 totals 14 residues. J gave up 2 bases and V 4 bases, and 3 bases lay outside the gene matches. Germline V lookup: CDR1 LGHNA, CDR2 YSLEER. CDR3 region: CASSPTGGTYEQYF. The CDR3, as DNA: TGCGCCAGCAGCCCGACAGGGGGGACCTACGAGCAGTACTTC.

The J gene is TRBJ2-7, the V gene TRBV19; a possible D gene is TRBD1 (5 bases). V lost 5 bases to trimming and J lost 2 bases, with 13 bases between them. In germline, CDR1 is LNHDA, CDR2 SQIVND (reference sequence). The CDR3 has 14 residues. The DNA for the CDR3 is TGTGCCAGTAGTTTGACAGCTACCCCCTACGAGCAGTACTTC. It translates to CASSLTATPYEQYF.

The chain has TRBV20-1 and TRBJ2-6; weak D call: TRBD1 (5 bases). Trimming removed 3 bases from V and 3 bases from J, with 9 bases in between. This CDR3 has 14 amino acids. Germline V gene lookup returns CDR1 DFQATT and CDR2 SNEGSKA (reference sequence). CDR3 DNA sequence: TGCAGTGCTAGTGTAGGGGATGGGGCCAACGTCCTGACTTTC. It specifies CSASVGDGANVLTF.